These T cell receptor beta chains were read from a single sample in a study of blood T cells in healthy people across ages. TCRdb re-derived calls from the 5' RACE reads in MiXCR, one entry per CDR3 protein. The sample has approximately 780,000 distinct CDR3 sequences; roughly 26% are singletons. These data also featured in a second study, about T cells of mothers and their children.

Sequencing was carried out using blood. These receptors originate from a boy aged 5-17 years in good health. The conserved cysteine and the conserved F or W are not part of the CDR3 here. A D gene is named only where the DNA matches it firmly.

CDR3aa: SASLSGGMNYGYT
d_gene: TRBD1
j_gene: TRBJ1-2
v_gene: TRBV20-1

CDR3aa: ASSPAGTRYSGTQY
d_gene: TRBD2
j_gene: TRBJ2-5
v_gene: TRBV12-3/TRBV12-4

CDR3aa: ASSKRTSGTNEQF
d_gene: TRBD2
j_gene: TRBJ2-1
v_gene: TRBV3-1

CDR3aa: ASSLWRGPYNEQF
d_gene: NA
j_gene: TRBJ2-1
v_gene: TRBV12-3/TRBV12-4

CDR3aa: SVQTGDYGYT
d_gene: TRBD1
j_gene: TRBJ1-2
v_gene: TRBV29-1

CDR3aa: SARSRDSSYNEQF
d_gene: TRBD1
j_gene: TRBJ2-1
v_gene: TRBV20-1

CDR3aa: ASSLTGLAGGMNEQF
d_gene: TRBD2
j_gene: TRBJ2-1
v_gene: TRBV7-3

CDR3aa: ASRRESNEQF
d_gene: TRBD2
j_gene: TRBJ2-1
v_gene: TRBV18

CDR3aa: SVEYTVQETQY
d_gene: NA
j_gene: TRBJ2-5
v_gene: TRBV29-1

CDR3aa: SARGFDSYEQY
d_gene: NA
j_gene: NA
v_gene: TRBV20-1

CDR3aa: ASSLIRGGLDTQY
d_gene: TRBD2
j_gene: TRBJ2-3
v_gene: TRBV7-3

CDR3aa: ASSTGYNEQF
d_gene: NA
j_gene: TRBJ2-1
v_gene: TRBV5-1

CDR3aa: ASSLLVSSYNSPLH
d_gene: NA
j_gene: TRBJ1-6
v_gene: TRBV28

CDR3aa: ASREGQGRNSPLH
d_gene: TRBD1
j_gene: TRBJ1-6
v_gene: TRBV6-1

CDR3aa: ASSFAGPGEQF
d_gene: NA
j_gene: TRBJ2-1
v_gene: TRBV7-3

CDR3aa: ASSYLADNYEQY
d_gene: TRBD2
j_gene: NA
v_gene: TRBV6-5

CDR3aa: ASSSRTGVTYEQY
d_gene: TRBD1
j_gene: NA
v_gene: TRBV5-1

CDR3aa: ASSLTAGTEAF
d_gene: NA
j_gene: TRBJ1-1
v_gene: TRBV7-6

CDR3aa: ASSGDRGRAGELF
d_gene: TRBD1
j_gene: TRBJ2-2
v_gene: TRBV10-2

CDR3aa: ASSFAGREEQY
d_gene: TRBD2
j_gene: TRBJ2-7
v_gene: TRBV28

CDR3aa: ASSRNTGHRFYSGANVLT
d_gene: NA
j_gene: TRBJ2-6
v_gene: TRBV18

CDR3aa: AISEVGQETQY
d_gene: NA
j_gene: TRBJ2-5
v_gene: TRBV10-3

CDR3aa: ASSHGQGAGNEQF
d_gene: TRBD1
j_gene: TRBJ2-1
v_gene: TRBV2

CDR3aa: ASSLGPDFGIQY
d_gene: NA
j_gene: TRBJ2-4
v_gene: TRBV2

CDR3aa: SVDGLNYGYT
d_gene: NA
j_gene: TRBJ1-2
v_gene: TRBV29-1

CDR3aa: ASSPQGRAGELF
d_gene: NA
j_gene: TRBJ2-2
v_gene: TRBV7-8

CDR3aa: ASRTRTGRDTGELF
d_gene: NA
j_gene: TRBJ2-2
v_gene: TRBV5-1

CDR3aa: ASSRTGTTNEKLF
d_gene: NA
j_gene: TRBJ1-4
v_gene: TRBV16

CDR3aa: ASSQVSGTNQETQY
d_gene: NA
j_gene: TRBJ2-5
v_gene: TRBV3-1

CDR3aa: ASSLADSTYEQY
d_gene: NA
j_gene: TRBJ2-7
v_gene: TRBV5-1

CDR3aa: ASSPLLAGGPYEQF
d_gene: TRBD2
j_gene: TRBJ2-1
v_gene: TRBV28

CDR3aa: ASRHTSGGGSYDEQF
d_gene: TRBD2
j_gene: TRBJ2-1
v_gene: TRBV2

CDR3aa: ASSQSISEQF
d_gene: NA
j_gene: TRBJ2-1
v_gene: TRBV16

CDR3aa: SARHGGQETQY
d_gene: NA
j_gene: TRBJ2-5
v_gene: TRBV20-1

CDR3aa: ASLGKGEKLF
d_gene: NA
j_gene: TRBJ1-4
v_gene: TRBV2

CDR3aa: SARDLAGKETQY
d_gene: NA
j_gene: TRBJ2-5
v_gene: TRBV20-1

CDR3aa: ASGALMNTEAF
d_gene: NA
j_gene: TRBJ1-1
v_gene: TRBV12-3/TRBV12-4

CDR3aa: ASSLGQGKAGELF
d_gene: TRBD1
j_gene: TRBJ2-2
v_gene: TRBV6-5

CDR3aa: ASSPGLAGGPSTDTQY
d_gene: TRBD2
j_gene: TRBJ2-3
v_gene: TRBV7-9

CDR3aa: ASSQSGQGGYPEAF
d_gene: TRBD1
j_gene: TRBJ1-1
v_gene: TRBV3-1

CDR3aa: ASSLDSPINYGYT
d_gene: NA
j_gene: TRBJ1-2
v_gene: TRBV11-2

CDR3aa: ASSNIGGARTYEQY
d_gene: NA
j_gene: TRBJ2-7
v_gene: TRBV7-9

CDR3aa: ASSWGRREGGNQPQH
d_gene: NA
j_gene: TRBJ1-5
v_gene: TRBV7-2

CDR3aa: ASTRGWDEAF
d_gene: NA
j_gene: TRBJ1-1
v_gene: TRBV28

CDR3aa: SARDLDRVYGYT
d_gene: TRBD1
j_gene: TRBJ1-2
v_gene: TRBV20-1

CDR3aa: ASSSQPGLELF
d_gene: NA
j_gene: TRBJ2-2
v_gene: TRBV7-3

CDR3aa: ASSLGGAGGPETQY
d_gene: TRBD2
j_gene: TRBJ2-5
v_gene: TRBV27

CDR3aa: ASTPGGMNTEAF
d_gene: NA
j_gene: TRBJ1-1
v_gene: TRBV7-6

CDR3aa: ATSRSEETQY
d_gene: NA
j_gene: TRBJ2-5
v_gene: TRBV15

CDR3aa: ASSQEQGGGYT
d_gene: NA
j_gene: TRBJ1-2
v_gene: TRBV3-1

CDR3aa: ATSRFDREIGETQY
d_gene: NA
j_gene: TRBJ2-5
v_gene: TRBV15

CDR3aa: ASSSPEGVGELF
d_gene: NA
j_gene: TRBJ2-2
v_gene: TRBV7-6

CDR3aa: ASSEGGRGPYNEQF
d_gene: TRBD1
j_gene: TRBJ2-1
v_gene: TRBV2